What follows describes a single TCR beta chain. This entry is derived from a study of blood T cell repertoires in COVID-19. The overall study: Sites in the United States, Italy and Spain provided acute and convalescent COVID-19 samples. PBMCs, B-cell-depleted T cells, or T cells were the source of the cDNA or gDNA that made up the material.

The CDR3 has 16 amino acids. V gave up 4 bases and J gave up 5 bases, with 20 bases separating them. In germline, CDR1 is LGHNA, CDR2 YSLEER. How the authors handled the data: Nucleated cell counts were estimated from reference gene primer amplification. Libraries were prepared by immunoSEQ multiplex PCR; TCRdb keeps only in-frame clonotypes and omits some of them. V, J and clone size reflect that table, while D and trimming were determined from the DNA. This table has 190,000 or so clones, approximately 87% appearing once. The receptor's source is a man aged 55-75 years who had recovered from COVID-19. The genes are TRBV4-3 and TRBJ1-2; D possibly corresponds to TRBD1 (5 bases). Sequenced sample: peripheral blood. The DNA of the CDR3 is TGCGCCAGCAGCCCGGGACTACTGGGGAGGGATTATGGCTACACCTTC. Translated, it gives CASSPGLLGRDYGYTF.